The present entry profiles one TCR beta chain with its context. Its antigen is not known. The data were obtained in a study of PD-1 blockade in mismatch repair-deficient tumors. Study summary: Patients had around 11 mismatch repair-deficient cancer types and were previously treated and progressing. The study's findings and limits: Tumor-resident clones, often absent from pretreatment blood, expanded after pembrolizumab and then contracted.

This CDR3 is 19 amino acids long. V gave up 0 bases and J gave up 7 bases; unmatched junction bases: 17. Germline CDR1 and CDR2: SGHAT and FQNNGV. Generated by immunoSEQ multiplex PCR, the TCRdb table keeps only in-frame clones and is missing some. The sample includes some 25,000 clones, about 81% of them seen just once. PCR or immunohistochemistry showed mismatch repair deficiency in every enrolled patient. The TCR-sequenced patients were a few responders to pembrolizumab. The chain joins TRBV11-2 to TRBJ2-1; TRBD2 agrees at 8 bases. Sequenced material: PBMCs, taken before pembrolizumab treatment. This clonotype was obtained from an adult with mismatch repair-deficient cancer. The DNA for the CDR3 is TGTGCCAGCAGCTTAGATCTCACAGCGGGAGTCAGGGTTGGGAATGAGCAGTTCTTC. This gives the protein CASSLDLTAGVRVGNEQFF.